This entry concerns a single T cell receptor (beta chain). These data come from a study of cytomegalovirus exposure and HLA in healthy donors. The PCR employed 60 Vbeta primers together with 13 Jbeta primers. The table came from immunoSEQ multiplex PCR; TCRdb's copy has only in-frame clones and leaves some out. The sample holds 85,000 to 130,000 clones; approximately 79% are singletons and the top ten take roughly 3.6%. This CDR3 region has 15 residues. Per germline, CDR1 SGHDT and CDR2 YYEEEE. With 1 base removed from V and 3 bases from J, the gap between germline ends came to 12 bases. The source material was PBMCs. The V gene is TRBV5-6, the J gene TRBJ2-3; TRBD1 is a possible D gene (5 bases). The clonotype comes from a man aged 60 to 75 in good health and CMV-seronegative. In DNA, the CDR3 is TGTGCCAGCAGCTTGCCAGGGTTTCGTACAGATACGCAGTATTTT. This encodes CASSLPGFRTDTQYF.